Listed here are 2 T cell receptor beta chains from one sample, sequenced in a study of T-cell reconstitution after alpha-beta-depleted transplantation in children. The library targeted TCRbeta and was prepared with unique molecular identifiers. TCRdb re-derived calls from the PCR reads in MiXCR, one entry per CDR3 protein. Of 73,000 or so distinct CDR3 sequences in the sample, 4.9% are singletons; the top ten hold 15% to 20%. The sample consisted of PBMCs, mostly from graft donor cells, taken 180 days after TCRalphabeta/CD19-depleted stem cell transplant. These receptors originate from a boy younger than two who had a stem cell transplant for acute myeloid leukemia, so the T cells may come from the graft donor.

This clonotype was counted ten times or more. The V call is TRBV21-1, the J call TRBJ1-2. TRBV21-1 is listed as a pseudogene. The CDR3 is 14 residues long. The CDR3 protein is CASSKGRANYGYTF. The DNA of the CDR3 is TGTGCCAGCAGCAAAGGCCGTGCTAACTATGGCTACACCTTC.

This clonotype was found many times. The chain carries TRBV28 and TRBJ1-4; D gene unclear. This CDR3 contains 14 residues. The germline gives CDR1 MDHEN, CDR2 SYDVKM. The V end lost 2 bases, the J end lost 15 bases, and 19 bases lay between the germline ends. This CDR3 is CASSLNSQAKSLFF. For the CDR3, the DNA is TGTGCCAGCAGTTTAAACTCCCAGGCCAAGAGTTTGTTTTTT.